These T cell receptor beta chains were read from a single sample in a study of T cells in Graves' hyperthyroidism and ophthalmopathy. MiXCR, applied by TCRdb to the multiplex PCR reads, yields one record per CDR3 protein. The table shows about 420,000 distinct CDR3 sequences, with roughly 15% occurring only once. The sample consisted of blood. The receptors originated from a young woman with Graves' hyperthyroidism. Each CDR3 is given with its conserved first and last residue. Fields, in order: CDR3 DNA, CDR3 protein, J gene, clone size, V gene, D gene. A D gene is named only where the DNA matches it firmly. Size is stated for part of the rows, as once, few or many counts, or as a class when the clone is expanded.

cdr3_nt: TGCAGTGTTAGTATAGCGGGAGTCAGGACCCAGTACTTC
cdr3_aa: CSVSIAGVRTQYF
j_call: TRBJ2-5
clone_size: NA
v_call: TRBV20-1
d_call: TRBD2

cdr3_nt: TGTGCCAGCAGGACCATAGCGGTGAACACCGGGGAGCTGTTTTTT
cdr3_aa: CASRTIAVNTGELFF
j_call: TRBJ2-2
clone_size: many
v_call: TRBV28
d_call: NA

cdr3_nt: TGTGCCAGCAGCTTACCGGGACCAGGCACAGATACGCAGTATTTT
cdr3_aa: CASSLPGPGTDTQYF
j_call: TRBJ2-3
clone_size: many
v_call: TRBV11-2
d_call: NA

cdr3_nt: TGTGCCAGCAGCCCGGGGGATGGAAGGACTGAAGCTTTCTTT
cdr3_aa: CASSPGDGRTEAFF
j_call: TRBJ1-1
clone_size: NA
v_call: TRBV11-2
d_call: NA

cdr3_nt: TGTGCCATCAGTGAGGGAGGGAGGGCTTACAATGAGCAGTTCTTC
cdr3_aa: CAISEGGRAYNEQFF
j_call: TRBJ2-1
clone_size: few
v_call: TRBV10-3
d_call: TRBD2

cdr3_nt: TGTGCCAGCAGGCTATTTCTCTTAGCGGGAGGACCGGGCGAGCAGTACTTC
cdr3_aa: CASRLFLLAGGPGEQYF
j_call: TRBJ2-7
clone_size: many
v_call: TRBV2
d_call: TRBD2

cdr3_nt: TGTGCCAGCAGCCAGGACGGTAGCTCCTACAATGAGCAGTTCTTC
cdr3_aa: CASSQDGSSYNEQFF
j_call: TRBJ2-1
clone_size: many
v_call: TRBV3-1
d_call: NA

cdr3_nt: TGTGCCAGCAGTTTATACAGGGAAGGGGACAATGAGCAGTTCTTC
cdr3_aa: CASSLYREGDNEQFF
j_call: TRBJ2-1
clone_size: many
v_call: TRBV27
d_call: NA

cdr3_nt: TGTGCCAGCAGCCAAGGGTACGGGAGGCGATCCTACGAGCAGTACTTC
cdr3_aa: CASSQGYGRRSYEQYF
j_call: TRBJ2-7
clone_size: many
v_call: TRBV3-1
d_call: TRBD2

cdr3_nt: TGTGCCAGCAGCTTAGATGTGACAAGAGAGACCCAGTACTTC
cdr3_aa: CASSLDVTRETQYF
j_call: TRBJ2-5
clone_size: NA
v_call: TRBV7-9
d_call: NA

cdr3_nt: TGTGCCAGCAGCGGTAACCAGAACACTGAAGCTTTCTTT
cdr3_aa: CASSGNQNTEAFF
j_call: TRBJ1-1
clone_size: NA
v_call: TRBV5-4
d_call: NA

cdr3_nt: TGTGCCAGCAGCTGGACAGGGCGGGACACTGAAGCTTTCTTT
cdr3_aa: CASSWTGRDTEAFF
j_call: TRBJ1-1
clone_size: many
v_call: TRBV28
d_call: TRBD1

cdr3_nt: TGTGCCAGCAGTACCCGGGACTACTACAATGAGCAGTTCTTC
cdr3_aa: CASSTRDYYNEQFF
j_call: TRBJ2-1
clone_size: many
v_call: TRBV25-1
d_call: TRBD2

cdr3_nt: TGTGCCTGGAGTGTGCCCGGGGGCAATCAGCCCCAGCATTTT
cdr3_aa: CAWSVPGGNQPQHF
j_call: TRBJ1-5
clone_size: many
v_call: TRBV30
d_call: NA

cdr3_nt: TGTGCCTGGAGTGCCAAGCGAGGTGGGGCGGGAACCGGGGAGCTGTTTTTT
cdr3_aa: CAWSAKRGGAGTGELFF
j_call: TRBJ2-2
clone_size: many
v_call: TRBV30
d_call: NA

cdr3_nt: TGCGCCAGCAGCTTGCACGGGGGAACTGAAGCTTTCTTT
cdr3_aa: CASSLHGGTEAFF
j_call: TRBJ1-1
clone_size: many
v_call: TRBV5-1
d_call: NA

cdr3_nt: TGTGCCAGCAGCTTTCGGGTCGGGGACAGCAATCAGCCCCAGCATTTT
cdr3_aa: CASSFRVGDSNQPQHF
j_call: TRBJ1-5
clone_size: few
v_call: TRBV5-5
d_call: NA

cdr3_nt: TGCAGTGCTAGGGGGGGGGGGGGAGGCTTTGAGCAGTTCTTC
cdr3_aa: CSARGGGGGFEQFF
j_call: TRBJ2-1
clone_size: few
v_call: TRBV20-1
d_call: TRBD2

cdr3_nt: TGTGCCAGCAGCTCCGACCTGAGGGGGAAACTGTTTTTT
cdr3_aa: CASSSDLRGKLFF
j_call: TRBJ1-4
clone_size: few
v_call: TRBV7-8
d_call: NA

cdr3_nt: TGTGCCAGTAGCCTAGGACTAGGGAGGGAGACCCAGTACTTC
cdr3_aa: CASSLGLGRETQYF
j_call: TRBJ2-5
clone_size: NA
v_call: TRBV19
d_call: TRBD2

cdr3_nt: TGTGCCTGGAGTGCAAGACAGGGGAATAATTACGAGCAGTACTTC
cdr3_aa: CAWSARQGNNYEQYF
j_call: TRBJ2-7
clone_size: many
v_call: TRBV30
d_call: TRBD1

cdr3_nt: TGTGCCAGCAGCCGCGGCACCCAGGGAGCAGATACGCAGTATTTT
cdr3_aa: CASSRGTQGADTQYF
j_call: TRBJ2-3
clone_size: many
v_call: TRBV7-9
d_call: NA

cdr3_nt: TGTGCCAGCAGCCTCGCCCCGGTCAGGGACACCATATATTTT
cdr3_aa: CASSLAPVRDTIYF
j_call: TRBJ1-3
clone_size: NA
v_call: TRBV7-2
d_call: NA

cdr3_nt: TGTGCCAGCAGTCCGGCAAATCAAGAAGCTTTCTTT
cdr3_aa: CASSPANQEAFF
j_call: TRBJ1-1
clone_size: few
v_call: TRBV28
d_call: NA

cdr3_nt: TGTGCCAGCAGTGAAATGGGGGGTAGTGCAGATACGCAGTATTTT
cdr3_aa: CASSEMGGSADTQYF
j_call: TRBJ2-3
clone_size: many
v_call: TRBV2
d_call: NA

cdr3_nt: TGCGCCAGCAGCTTGGCCCAGACAGGGAAAAACTATGGCTACACCTTC
cdr3_aa: CASSLAQTGKNYGYTF
j_call: TRBJ1-2
clone_size: many
v_call: TRBV5-1
d_call: TRBD1

cdr3_nt: TGTGCTAGTGGTTTCGGGACAGGTTACGAAGCTTTCTTT
cdr3_aa: CASGFGTGYEAFF
j_call: TRBJ1-1
clone_size: many
v_call: TRBV12-5
d_call: TRBD1

cdr3_nt: TGTGCCAGCACCCTACAGAGTGGGGGCTCTGGGGCCAACGTCCTGACTTTC
cdr3_aa: CASTLQSGGSGANVLTF
j_call: TRBJ2-6
clone_size: many
v_call: TRBV7-2
d_call: NA

cdr3_nt: TGTGCCAGTAGTATGTGGATGGTTGGACTACCAGATACGCAGTATTTT
cdr3_aa: CASSMWMVGLPDTQYF
j_call: TRBJ2-3
clone_size: many
v_call: TRBV19
d_call: NA

cdr3_nt: TGTGCCATCAAAGACAGGAGCTCTGGGGCCAACGTCCTGACTTTC
cdr3_aa: CAIKDRSSGANVLTF
j_call: TRBJ2-6
clone_size: NA
v_call: TRBV6-1
d_call: NA

cdr3_nt: TGTGCCAGCAAGGGCTTAACACGGGACAGTTTGTCTCAGCCCCAGCATTTT
cdr3_aa: CASKGLTRDSLSQPQHF
j_call: TRBJ1-5
clone_size: many
v_call: TRBV6-1
d_call: TRBD1

cdr3_nt: TGTGCCAGCGAAAACATGAACACTGAAGCTTTCTTT
cdr3_aa: CASENMNTEAFF
j_call: TRBJ1-1
clone_size: NA
v_call: TRBV25-1
d_call: NA

cdr3_nt: TGTGCCAGCAGCTTGTTAGCGAACACTGAAGCTTTCTTT
cdr3_aa: CASSLLANTEAFF
j_call: TRBJ1-1
clone_size: many
v_call: TRBV5-4
d_call: NA

cdr3_nt: TGTGCCAGCAGCTTAGAGAGCGGGAGTTACGAGCAGTACTTC
cdr3_aa: CASSLESGSYEQYF
j_call: TRBJ2-7
clone_size: many
v_call: TRBV7-2
d_call: TRBD2

cdr3_nt: TGTGCCAGTAGTCCAATCACCGGGACTCCCTACGAGCAGTACTTC
cdr3_aa: CASSPITGTPYEQYF
j_call: TRBJ2-7
clone_size: few
v_call: TRBV19
d_call: NA

cdr3_nt: TGCAGCGTTGAGCTACTCGGGTCCTTAGCGTCGTCCTACGAGCAGTACTTC
cdr3_aa: CSVELLGSLASSYEQYF
j_call: TRBJ2-7
clone_size: NA
v_call: TRBV29-1
d_call: NA

cdr3_nt: TGTGCCACCCCAGGCCATAGCACAGATACGCAGTATTTT
cdr3_aa: CATPGHSTDTQYF
j_call: TRBJ2-3
clone_size: many
v_call: TRBV7-9
d_call: NA

cdr3_nt: TGTGCCAGCAGGAGGACAGGAGATTCCTACGAGCAGTACTTC
cdr3_aa: CASRRTGDSYEQYF
j_call: TRBJ2-7
clone_size: many
v_call: TRBV28
d_call: TRBD1

cdr3_nt: TGTGCCTGGCTACCTGGGGGTTCACGCAATCAGCCCCAGCATTTT
cdr3_aa: CAWLPGGSRNQPQHF
j_call: TRBJ1-5
clone_size: NA
v_call: TRBV30
d_call: NA

cdr3_nt: TGCAGTGCTAGGATTAGCGGGGGGATCCAAGAGACCCAGTACTTC
cdr3_aa: CSARISGGIQETQYF
j_call: TRBJ2-5
clone_size: many
v_call: TRBV20-1
d_call: TRBD2

cdr3_nt: TGCGCCAGCAGCCAAGATCGGCCAGGGCAACAGGAAAAACTGTTTTTT
cdr3_aa: CASSQDRPGQQEKLFF
j_call: TRBJ1-4
clone_size: NA
v_call: TRBV4-1
d_call: NA

cdr3_nt: TGTGCCAGCAGCTTAGGACAGGGGTCCACAGCGGGAATTTACGAGCAGTACTTC
cdr3_aa: CASSLGQGSTAGIYEQYF
j_call: TRBJ2-7
clone_size: NA
v_call: TRBV5-4
d_call: TRBD1